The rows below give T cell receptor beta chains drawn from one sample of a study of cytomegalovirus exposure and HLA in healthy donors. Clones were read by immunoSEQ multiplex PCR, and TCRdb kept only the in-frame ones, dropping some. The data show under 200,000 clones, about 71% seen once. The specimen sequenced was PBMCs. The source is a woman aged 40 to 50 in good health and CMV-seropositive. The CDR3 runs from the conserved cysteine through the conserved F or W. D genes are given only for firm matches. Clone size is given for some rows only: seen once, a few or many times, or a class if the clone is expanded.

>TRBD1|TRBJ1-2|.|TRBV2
CASSERTGLRGYTF
TGTGCCAGCAGTGAAAGGACAGGGCTTAGAGGCTACACCTTC
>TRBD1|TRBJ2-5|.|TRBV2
CASRGTGSYHF
TGTGCCAGCAGGGGGACAGGGAGCTACCACTTC
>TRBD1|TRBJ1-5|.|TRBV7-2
CASSYRGSNQPQHF
TGTGCCAGCAGCTACAGGGGGTCCAATCAGCCCCAGCATTTT
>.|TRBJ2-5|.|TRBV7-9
CASSPPGLQETQYF
TGTGCCAGCAGCCCCCCGGGACTTCAAGAGACCCAGTACTTC
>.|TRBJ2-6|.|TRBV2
CASSERAGANVLTF
TGTGCCAGCAGTGAACGGGCTGGGGCCAACGTCCTGACTTTC
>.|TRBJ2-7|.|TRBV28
CASGAGSLYEQYF
TGTGCCAGCGGAGCCGGTAGTCTCTACGAGCAGTACTTC
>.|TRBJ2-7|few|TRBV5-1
CASSLTGSEQYF
TGCGCCAGCAGCTTGACCGGGTCCGAGCAGTACTTC
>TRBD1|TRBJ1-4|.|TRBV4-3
CASSQRSGQGNEKLFF
TGCGCCAGCAGCCAAAGAAGCGGACAGGGGAATGAAAAACTGTTTTTT
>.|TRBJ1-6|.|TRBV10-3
CAISSRETGGFSPLHF
TGTGCCATCAGTTCACGTGAGACGGGAGGATTTTCACCCCTCCACTTT
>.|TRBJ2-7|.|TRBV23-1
CASSHLQGYEQYF
TGCGCCAGCAGTCACCTCCAGGGCTACGAGCAGTACTTC
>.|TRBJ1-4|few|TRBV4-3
CASSQEGRAWEKLFF
TGCGCCAGCAGCCAAGAGGGCAGGGCCTGGGAAAAACTGTTTTTT
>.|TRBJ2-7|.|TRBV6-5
CASSYGVSYEQYF
TGTGCCAGCAGTTATGGTGTCTCCTACGAGCAGTACTTC
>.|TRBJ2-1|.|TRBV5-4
CASRAGNRDYNEQFF
TGTGCCAGCAGGGCCGGGAACCGGGATTACAATGAGCAGTTCTTC
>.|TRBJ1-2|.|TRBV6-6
CASSFEAGSGYTF
TGTGCCAGCAGTTTCGAGGCAGGGTCCGGCTACACCTTC
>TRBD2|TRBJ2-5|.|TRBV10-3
CAISSGTSGSETQYF
TGTGCCATCAGTTCCGGGACTAGCGGGAGTGAGACCCAGTACTTC
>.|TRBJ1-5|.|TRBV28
CASSYIDQPQHF
TGTGCCAGCAGTTATATAGATCAGCCCCAGCATTTT